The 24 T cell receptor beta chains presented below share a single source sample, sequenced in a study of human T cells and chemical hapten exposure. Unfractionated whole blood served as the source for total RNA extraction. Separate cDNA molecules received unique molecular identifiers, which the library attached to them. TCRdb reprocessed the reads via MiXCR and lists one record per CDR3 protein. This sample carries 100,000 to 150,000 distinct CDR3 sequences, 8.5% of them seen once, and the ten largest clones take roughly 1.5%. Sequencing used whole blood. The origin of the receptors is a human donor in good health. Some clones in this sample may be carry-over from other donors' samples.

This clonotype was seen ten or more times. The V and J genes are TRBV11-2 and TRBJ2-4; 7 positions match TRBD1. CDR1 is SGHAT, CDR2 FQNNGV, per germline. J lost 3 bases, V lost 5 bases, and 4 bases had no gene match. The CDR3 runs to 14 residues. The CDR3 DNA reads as TGTGCCAGCAGCCTAGGGGGCGGCAAAAACATTCAGTACTTC. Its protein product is CASSLGGGKNIQYF. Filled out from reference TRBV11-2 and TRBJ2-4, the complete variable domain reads EAGVAQSPRYKIIEKRQSVAFWCNPISGHATLYWYQQILGQGPKLLIQFQNNGVVDDSQLPKDRFSAERLKGVDSTLKIQPAKLEDSAVYLCASSLGGGKNIQYFGAGTRLSVL.

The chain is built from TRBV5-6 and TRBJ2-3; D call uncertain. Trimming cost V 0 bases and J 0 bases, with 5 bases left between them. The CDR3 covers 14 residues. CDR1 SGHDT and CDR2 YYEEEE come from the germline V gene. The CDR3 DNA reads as TGTGCCAGCAGCTTGGATGCTAGCACAGATACGCAGTATTTT. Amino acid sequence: CASSLDASTDTQYF.

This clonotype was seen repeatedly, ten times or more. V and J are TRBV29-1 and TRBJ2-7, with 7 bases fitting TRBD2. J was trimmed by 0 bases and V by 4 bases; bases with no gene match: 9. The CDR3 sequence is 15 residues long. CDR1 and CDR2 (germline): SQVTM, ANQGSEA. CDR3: CSVGGGLLSSYEQYF. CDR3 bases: TGCAGCGTTGGGGGGGGACTCCTTAGCTCCTACGAGCAGTACTTC.

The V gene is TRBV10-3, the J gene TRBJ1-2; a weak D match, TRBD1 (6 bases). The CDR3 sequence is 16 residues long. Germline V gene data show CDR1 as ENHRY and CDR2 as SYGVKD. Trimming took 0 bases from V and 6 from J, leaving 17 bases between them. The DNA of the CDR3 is TGTGCCATCAGTGAGTCGAGGGGGGGGCGCGGAGATGGCTACACCTTC. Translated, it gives CAISESRGGRGDGYTF.

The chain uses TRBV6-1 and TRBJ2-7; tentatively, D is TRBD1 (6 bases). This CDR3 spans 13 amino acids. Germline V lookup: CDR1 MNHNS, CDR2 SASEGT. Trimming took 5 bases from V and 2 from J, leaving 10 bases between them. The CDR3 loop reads CASSTGLAYEQYF. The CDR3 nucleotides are TGTGCCAGCAGTACAGGGCTAGCCTACGAGCAGTACTTC.

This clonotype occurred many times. The CDR3 region has the DNA TGCGCCAGCAGTGAGCCGGACAGCTACACTGAAGCTTTCTTT. Translation: CASSEPDSYTEAFF. The V and J genes are TRBV10-2 and TRBJ1-1; maybe TRBD1 (6 bases). CDR3 length: 14 amino acids. V was clipped by 2 bases and J by 3 bases, with 10 bases between them. The germline V gene encodes CDR1 WSHSY and CDR2 SAAADI.

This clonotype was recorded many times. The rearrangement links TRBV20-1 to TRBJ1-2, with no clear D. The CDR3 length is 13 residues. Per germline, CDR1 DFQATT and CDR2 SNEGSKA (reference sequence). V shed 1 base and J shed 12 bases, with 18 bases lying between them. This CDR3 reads CSARVQESNPHTF. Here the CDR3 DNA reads TGCAGTGCTAGAGTTCAGGAGTCAAACCCTCACACCTTC.

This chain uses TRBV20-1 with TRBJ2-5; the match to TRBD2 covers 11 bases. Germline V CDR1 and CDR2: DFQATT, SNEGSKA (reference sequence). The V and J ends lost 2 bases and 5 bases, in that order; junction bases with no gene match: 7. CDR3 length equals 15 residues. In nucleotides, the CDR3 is TGCAGTGCTAGATCGACTAGCGGGATGGGTGAGACCCAGTACTTC. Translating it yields CSARSTSGMGETQYF.

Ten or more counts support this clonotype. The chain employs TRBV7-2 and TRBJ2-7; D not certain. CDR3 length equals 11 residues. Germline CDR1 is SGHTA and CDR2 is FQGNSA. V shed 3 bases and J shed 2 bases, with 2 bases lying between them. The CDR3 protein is CASSFAYEQYF. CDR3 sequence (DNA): TGTGCCAGCAGCTTTGCCTACGAGCAGTACTTC.

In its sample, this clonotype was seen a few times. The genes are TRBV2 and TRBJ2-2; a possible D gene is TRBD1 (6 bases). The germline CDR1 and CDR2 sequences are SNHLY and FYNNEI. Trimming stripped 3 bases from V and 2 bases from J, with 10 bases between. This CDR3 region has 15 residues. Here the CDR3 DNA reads TGTGCCAGCAGTGAGCAGGGGCTCAACACCGGGGAGCTGTTTTTT. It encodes CASSEQGLNTGELFF.

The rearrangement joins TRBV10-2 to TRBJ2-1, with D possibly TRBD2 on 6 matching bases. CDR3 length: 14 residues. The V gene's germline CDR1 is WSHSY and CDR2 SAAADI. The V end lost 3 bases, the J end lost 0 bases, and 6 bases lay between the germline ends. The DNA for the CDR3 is TGCGCCAGCAGTGACGGGAGCTCCTACAATGAGCAGTTCTTC. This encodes CASSDGSSYNEQFF.

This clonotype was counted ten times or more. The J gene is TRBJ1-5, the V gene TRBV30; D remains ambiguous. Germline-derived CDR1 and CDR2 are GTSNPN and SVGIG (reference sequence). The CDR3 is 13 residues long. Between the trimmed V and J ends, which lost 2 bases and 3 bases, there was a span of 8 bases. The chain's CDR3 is CAWSTGNNQPQHF. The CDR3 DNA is TGTGCCTGGAGTACTGGGAACAATCAGCCCCAGCATTTT. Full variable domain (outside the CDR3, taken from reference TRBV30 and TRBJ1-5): SQTIHQWPATLVQPVGSPLSLECTVEGTSNPNLYWYRQAAGRGLQLLFYSVGIGQISSEVPQNLSASRPQDRQFILSSKKLLLSDSGFYLCAWSTGNNQPQHFGDGTRLSIL.

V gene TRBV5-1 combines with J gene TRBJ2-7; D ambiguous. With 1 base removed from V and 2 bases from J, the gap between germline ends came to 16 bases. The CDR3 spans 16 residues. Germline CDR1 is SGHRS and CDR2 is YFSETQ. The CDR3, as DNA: TGCGCCAGCAGCTTGCGGCGAGCCGTATTCCCCTACGAGCAGTACTTC. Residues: CASSLRRAVFPYEQYF.

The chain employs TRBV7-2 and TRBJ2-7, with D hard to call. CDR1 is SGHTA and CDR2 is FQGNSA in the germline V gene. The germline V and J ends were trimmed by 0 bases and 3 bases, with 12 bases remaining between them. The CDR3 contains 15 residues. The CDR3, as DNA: TGTGCCAGCAGCTTAGCGGGCCCCTACTACTACGAGCAGTACTTC. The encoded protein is CASSLAGPYYYEQYF.

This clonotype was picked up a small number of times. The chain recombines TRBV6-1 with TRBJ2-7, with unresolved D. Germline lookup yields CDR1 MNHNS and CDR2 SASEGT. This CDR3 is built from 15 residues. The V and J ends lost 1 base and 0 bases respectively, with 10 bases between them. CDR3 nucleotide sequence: TGTGCCAGCAGTGAAGGGCTGGGCGGCTCCTACGAGCAGTACTTC. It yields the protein CASSEGLGGSYEQYF.

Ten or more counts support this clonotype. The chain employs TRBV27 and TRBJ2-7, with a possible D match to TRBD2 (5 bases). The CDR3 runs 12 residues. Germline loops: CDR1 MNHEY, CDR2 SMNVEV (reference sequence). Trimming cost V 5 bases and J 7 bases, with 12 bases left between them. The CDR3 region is CASSLIGGEQYF. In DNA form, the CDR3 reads TGTGCCAGCAGTCTTATAGGAGGAGAGCAGTACTTC.

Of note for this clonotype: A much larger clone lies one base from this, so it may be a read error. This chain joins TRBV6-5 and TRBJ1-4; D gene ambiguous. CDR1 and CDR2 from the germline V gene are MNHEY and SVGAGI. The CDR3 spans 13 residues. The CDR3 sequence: CASSNAAGEKPFF. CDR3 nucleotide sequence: TGTGCCAGCAGTAACGCGGCGGGTGAAAAACCGTTTTTT.

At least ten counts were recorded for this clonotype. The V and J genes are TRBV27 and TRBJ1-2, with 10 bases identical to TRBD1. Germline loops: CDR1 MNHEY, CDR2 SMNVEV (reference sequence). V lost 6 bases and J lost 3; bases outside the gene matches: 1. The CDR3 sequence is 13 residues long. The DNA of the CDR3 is TGTGCCAGCAGGGGGACAGGGGACTATGGCTACACCTTC. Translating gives CASRGTGDYGYTF.

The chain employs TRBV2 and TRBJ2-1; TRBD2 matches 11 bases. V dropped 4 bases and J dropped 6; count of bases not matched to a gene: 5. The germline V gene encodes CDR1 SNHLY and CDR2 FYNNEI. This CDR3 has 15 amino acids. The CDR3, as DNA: TGTGCCAGCAGTGTGCTAGCGGGAGGCCGCAATGAGCAGTTCTTC. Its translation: CASSVLAGGRNEQFF.

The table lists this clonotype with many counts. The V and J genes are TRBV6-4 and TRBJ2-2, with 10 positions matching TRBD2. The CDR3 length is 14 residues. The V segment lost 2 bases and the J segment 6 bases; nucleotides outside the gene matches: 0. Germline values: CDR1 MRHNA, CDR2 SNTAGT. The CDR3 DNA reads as TGTGCCAGCAGTGACGGGACTAGCGCCGGGGAGCTGTTTTTT. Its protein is CASSDGTSAGELFF.

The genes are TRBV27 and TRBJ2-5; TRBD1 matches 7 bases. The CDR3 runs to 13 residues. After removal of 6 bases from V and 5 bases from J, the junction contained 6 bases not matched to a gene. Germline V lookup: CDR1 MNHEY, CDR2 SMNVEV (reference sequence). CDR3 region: CASSRQGFETQYF. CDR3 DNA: TGTGCCAGCAGCCGACAGGGTTTCGAGACCCAGTACTTC.

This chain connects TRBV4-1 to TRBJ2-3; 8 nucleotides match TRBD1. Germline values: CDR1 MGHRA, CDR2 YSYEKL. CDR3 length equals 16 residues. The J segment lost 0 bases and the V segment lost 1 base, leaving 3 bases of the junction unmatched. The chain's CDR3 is CASSQGQGLSTDTQYF. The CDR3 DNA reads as TGCGCCAGCAGCCAAGGACAGGGGTTGAGCACAGATACGCAGTATTTT.

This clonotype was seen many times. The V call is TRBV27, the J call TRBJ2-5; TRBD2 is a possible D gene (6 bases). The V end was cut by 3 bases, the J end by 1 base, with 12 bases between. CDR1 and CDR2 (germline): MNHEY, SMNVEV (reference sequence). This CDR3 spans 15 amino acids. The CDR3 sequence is CASSFGRQSQETQYF. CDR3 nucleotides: TGTGCCAGCAGTTTCGGGAGACAGAGCCAAGAGACCCAGTACTTC.

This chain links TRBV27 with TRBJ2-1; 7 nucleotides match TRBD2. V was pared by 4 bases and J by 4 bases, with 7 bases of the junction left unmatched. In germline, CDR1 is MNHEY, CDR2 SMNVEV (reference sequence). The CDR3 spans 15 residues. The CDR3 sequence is CASSWAGDPYNEQFF. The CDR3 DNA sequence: TGTGCCAGCAGTTGGGCGGGGGACCCGTACAATGAGCAGTTCTTC.